The clone carrying this T cell receptor beta chain was seen only once. One junction end disagrees with the germline gene, perhaps due to a read error. The data are from a study of graft-versus-host responses after intestinal transplantation. Libraries were prepared by immunoSEQ multiplex PCR; TCRdb keeps only in-frame clonotypes and omits some of them. The data show some 8,700 clones, about 94% seen once. The CDR3 is 16 residues long. Germline V CDR1 and CDR2: SNHLY, FYNNEI. The starting material was PBMCs, obtained 11 days after intestinal transplantation. The clonotype comes from a human patient who received an intestinal transplant, so some T cells may come from the graft donor. V usage is TRBV2 and J usage is TRBJ2-5; 7 bases are shared with TRBD2. CDR3 protein: CASSDETSHIQEAQYF. The CDR3 coding sequence is TGTGCCAGCAGTGACGAGACTAGCCACATCCAAGAGGCCCAGTACTTC.